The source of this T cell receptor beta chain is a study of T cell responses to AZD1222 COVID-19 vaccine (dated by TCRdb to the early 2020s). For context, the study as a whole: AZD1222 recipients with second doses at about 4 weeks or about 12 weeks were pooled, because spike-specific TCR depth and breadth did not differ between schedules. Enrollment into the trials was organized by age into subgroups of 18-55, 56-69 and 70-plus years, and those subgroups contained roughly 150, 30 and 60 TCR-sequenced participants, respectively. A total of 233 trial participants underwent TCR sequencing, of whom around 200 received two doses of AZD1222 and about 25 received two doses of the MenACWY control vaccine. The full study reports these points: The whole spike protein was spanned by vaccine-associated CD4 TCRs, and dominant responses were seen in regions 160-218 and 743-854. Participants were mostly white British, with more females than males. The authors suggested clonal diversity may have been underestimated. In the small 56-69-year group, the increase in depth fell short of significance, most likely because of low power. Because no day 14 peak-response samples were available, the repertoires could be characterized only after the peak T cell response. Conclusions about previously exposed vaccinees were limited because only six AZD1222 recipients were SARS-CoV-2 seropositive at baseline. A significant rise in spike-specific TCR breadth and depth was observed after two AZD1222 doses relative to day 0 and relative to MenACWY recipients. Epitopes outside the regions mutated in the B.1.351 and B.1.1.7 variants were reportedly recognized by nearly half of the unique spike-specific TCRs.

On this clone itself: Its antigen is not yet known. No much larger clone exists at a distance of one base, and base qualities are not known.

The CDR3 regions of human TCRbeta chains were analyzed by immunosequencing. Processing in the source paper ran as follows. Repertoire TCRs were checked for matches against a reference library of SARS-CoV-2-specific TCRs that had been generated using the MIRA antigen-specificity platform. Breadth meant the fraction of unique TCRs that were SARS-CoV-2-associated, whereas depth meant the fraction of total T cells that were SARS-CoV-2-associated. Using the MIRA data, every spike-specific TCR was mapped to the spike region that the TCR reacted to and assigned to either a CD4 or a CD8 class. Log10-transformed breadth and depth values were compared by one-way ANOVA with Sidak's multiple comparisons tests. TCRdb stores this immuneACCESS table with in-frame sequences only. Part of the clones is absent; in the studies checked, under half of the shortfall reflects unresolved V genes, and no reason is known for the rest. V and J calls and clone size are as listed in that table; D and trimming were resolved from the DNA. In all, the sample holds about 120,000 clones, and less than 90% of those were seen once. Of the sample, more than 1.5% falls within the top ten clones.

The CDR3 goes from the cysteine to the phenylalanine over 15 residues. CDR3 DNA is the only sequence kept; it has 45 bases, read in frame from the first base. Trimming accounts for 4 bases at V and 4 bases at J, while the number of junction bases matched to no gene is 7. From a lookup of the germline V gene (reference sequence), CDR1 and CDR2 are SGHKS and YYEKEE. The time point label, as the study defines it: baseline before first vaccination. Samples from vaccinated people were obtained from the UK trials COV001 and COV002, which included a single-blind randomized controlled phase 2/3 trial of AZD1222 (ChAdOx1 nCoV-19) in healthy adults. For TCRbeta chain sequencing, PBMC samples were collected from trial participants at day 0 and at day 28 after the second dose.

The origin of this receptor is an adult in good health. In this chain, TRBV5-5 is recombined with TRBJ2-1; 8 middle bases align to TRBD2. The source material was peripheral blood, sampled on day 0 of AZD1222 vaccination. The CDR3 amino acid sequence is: CASSISGESYNEQFF. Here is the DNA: TGTGCCAGCAGCATTAGCGGGGAATCTTACAATGAGCAGTTCTTC.